Listed below are T cell receptor beta chains from one sample, sequenced in a study of T cell repertoires in aging, cancer and after chemotherapy. TCRdb reanalysed the multiplex PCR reads using MiXCR and keeps one entry per CDR3 protein. Here the sample spans more than 15,000 distinct CDR3 sequences, approximately 46% being singletons. The specimen sequenced was blood. Receptor source: a human donor in good health. Both conserved end residues are part of each CDR3. Each record gives: J gene, clone size, D gene, V gene, CDR3 DNA, CDR3 protein. The D gene is left open where the match is weak. Part of the rows lack a size; the others show once, few, many or a class for expanded clones.

TRBJ2-2,-,TRBD1,TRBV5-1,TGCGCCAGCAGCTTGGCAGCCGGGACAGGAGTTCCCGGGGAGCTGTTTTTT,CASSLAAGTGVPGELFF
TRBJ2-5,once,TRBD2,TRBV11-1,TGTGCCAGCAGCTTTAGCGGGAAAGAGACCCAGTACTTC,CASSFSGKETQYF
TRBJ2-3,-,-,TRBV12-3/TRBV12-4,TGTGCCAGCAGGAGGACAAGCACTAGCACAGATACGCAGTATTTT,CASRRTSTSTDTQYF
TRBJ2-1,-,TRBD2,TRBV19,TGTGCCAGTAGTATATTAAGAAGCGGGAGGTTGAATGAGCAGTTCTTC,CASSILRSGRLNEQFF
TRBJ1-1,few,-,TRBV29-1,TGCAGCGTTTATGGGGATTTCGAACACACTGAAGCTTTCTTT,CSVYGDFEHTEAFF
TRBJ1-4,-,TRBD1,TRBV29-1,TGCAGCGTTGAGCGGACAGGGAATGAAAAACTGTTTTTT,CSVERTGNEKLFF
TRBJ2-2,-,-,TRBV6-5,TGTGCCAGCAGTTACTTGGGGGTAACCGGGGAGCTGTTTTTT,CASSYLGVTGELFF
TRBJ1-1,few,-,TRBV6-1,TGTGCCAGCAGAAGACAGGAGAACACTGAAGCTTTCTTT,CASRRQENTEAFF
TRBJ2-7,few,-,TRBV29-1,TGCAGCGCCAGGAGGGACAGCAACTACGAGCAGTACTTC,CSARRDSNYEQYF
TRBJ2-2,-,TRBD2,TRBV27,TGTGCCAGCAGTCATCCGGGACTAGGTACCGGGGAGCTGTTTTTT,CASSHPGLGTGELFF
TRBJ2-7,-,-,TRBV6-5,TGTGCCAGCAGTTACTCGAGGCTCTCCAAGGCGGCCTACGAGCAGTACTTC,CASSYSRLSKAAYEQYF
TRBJ2-2,few,TRBD1,TRBV18,TGTGCCAGCTCAGGACAGGGGCAGATCACCGGGGAGCTGTTTTTT,CASSGQGQITGELFF
TRBJ2-7,few,TRBD2,TRBV19,TGTGCCAGTAGGGCACTAGCGGAGGACTACGAGCAGTACTTC,CASRALAEDYEQYF
TRBJ2-5,-,-,TRBV19,TGTGCCAGTAGTATCCGTGGGCCCACGTCGACCCAGTACTTC,CASSIRGPTSTQYF
TRBJ2-2,-,TRBD1,TRBV19,TGTGCCAGTTTCCTTGGGACAGGGGGCAACACCGGGGAGCTGTTTTTT,CASFLGTGGNTGELFF
TRBJ1-6,few,-,TRBV6-5,TGTGCCAGCAGTAAGCAGGGAGACGGTTCACCCCTCCACTTT,CASSKQGDGSPLHF
TRBJ1-3,few,-,TRBV6-5,TGTGCCAGCAAGCTTTACTCTGGAAACACCATATATTTT,CASKLYSGNTIYF
TRBJ1-1,few,-,TRBV6-5,TGTGCCAGCAGTTACAGGCAGGAGAACACTGAAGCTTTCTTT,CASSYRQENTEAFF
TRBJ2-1,-,-,TRBV19,TGTGCCAGTAGTATAGGACTAACTCCTAGATACAATGAGCAGTTCTTC,CASSIGLTPRYNEQFF
TRBJ2-2,-,TRBD1,TRBV6-5,TGTGCCAGCAGTCGACAGGGGGAGGACGGGGAGCTGTTTTTT,CASSRQGEDGELFF
TRBJ1-2,-,-,TRBV29-1,TGCAGCGTTGAGACGGGCAGTTATGGCTACACCTTC,CSVETGSYGYTF
TRBJ2-7,-,TRBD2,TRBV7-6,TGTGCCAGCAGCTTAGAAGCGGGGGCCTACGAGCAGTACTTC,CASSLEAGAYEQYF
TRBJ2-2,few,-,TRBV27,TGTGCCAGCAGTTTCAGGGGCCTAGACACCGGGGAGCTGTTTTTT,CASSFRGLDTGELFF
TRBJ1-1,-,-,TRBV7-9,TGTGCCAGCAGCCCATACATTGAAGCTTTCTTT,CASSPYIEAFF
TRBJ2-2,medium-sized,TRBD1,TRBV30,TGTGCCTGGAGTGTCGGGGGACAGGGAGCCGGGGAGCTGTTTTTT,CAWSVGGQGAGELFF
TRBJ2-6,-,-,TRBV29-1,TGCAGCTTGAGGTCTGGGGCCAACGTCCTGACTTTC,CSLRSGANVLTF
TRBJ1-1,-,TRBD1,TRBV19,TGTGCCAGTAGTACAACAGGGGGGAGGTATTTCCGATTT,CASSTTGGRYFRF
TRBJ2-1,-,-,TRBV12-3/TRBV12-4,TGTGCCAGCAGTTTGGCCCAACTCGACAATGAGCAGTTCTTC,CASSLAQLDNEQFF
TRBJ2-7,-,TRBD2,TRBV5-5,TGCGCCAGCAGCTTGGCTAGCGGGGGCTACGAGCAGTACTTC,CASSLASGGYEQYF
TRBJ2-7,-,TRBD1,TRBV6-4,TGTGCCAGCAGCTTACAGGGGACAGAAACCTACGAGCAGTACTTC,CASSLQGTETYEQYF
TRBJ2-5,-,TRBD2,TRBV7-9,TGTGCCAGCAGCCGAAATAGCGGGAGTGAGACCCAGTACTTC,CASSRNSGSETQYF
TRBJ2-3,-,TRBD1,TRBV18,TGTGCCAGCTCACCACTTCCGGGACAGGGGACAGATACGCAGTATTTT,CASSPLPGQGTDTQYF
TRBJ2-2,-,TRBD1,TRBV27,TGTGCCAGCAGTTTAGCCGGGACAGGCAACACCGGGGAGCTGTTTTTT,CASSLAGTGNTGELFF
TRBJ1-5,-,-,TRBV19,TGTGCCAGTAGTATTGGGGATCTTAGCAATCAGCCCCAGCATTTT,CASSIGDLSNQPQHF
TRBJ1-2,-,-,TRBV11-2,TGTGCCAGCAGCTTAGATGGGGGTAAAGGTAGAGGCTACACCTTC,CASSLDGGKGRGYTF
TRBJ2-3,-,-,TRBV6-1,TGTGCCAGCAGTTACAAGTTGACGGCAGATACGCAGTATTTT,CASSYKLTADTQYF
TRBJ2-7,-,TRBD1,TRBV15,TGTGCCACCAGCAGATCTGGACAGGGCTACGAGCAGTACTTC,CATSRSGQGYEQYF
TRBJ2-1,few,TRBD1,TRBV30,TGTGCCATAGGGACAGGCTCCTACAATGAGCAGTTCTTC,CAIGTGSYNEQFF
TRBJ2-1,-,TRBD1,TRBV19,TGTGCCACCAGGACAGGGGGCAATAGGAATGAGCAGTTCTTC,CATRTGGNRNEQFF
TRBJ2-7,-,-,TRBV10-3,TGTGCCATCAGTGAGACCAATTACGAGCAGTACTTC,CAISETNYEQYF
TRBJ1-3,once,-,TRBV5-5,TGTGCCAGCAGCTTGTTTAGGACAGACGGCACCATATATTTT,CASSLFRTDGTIYF
TRBJ2-2,medium-sized,-,TRBV29-1,TGCCTGGCAGGGATCCTCCCCGGGGAGCTGTTTTTT,CLAGILPGELFF
TRBJ2-1,-,-,TRBV29-1,TGCAGCGCCGCCTTAAATGAGCAGTTCTTC,CSAALNEQFF
TRBJ2-7,few,TRBD1,TRBV29-1,TGCAGCGTTCTTTACGGACAGGGCGGAGAGCAGTACTTC,CSVLYGQGGEQYF
TRBJ2-5,-,-,TRBV18,TGTGCCAGCTCACCACCGGGGGAACGAGAGACCCAGTACTTC,CASSPPGERETQYF
TRBJ2-1,few,-,TRBV30,TGTGCCTGGAGGGGGACAGGGCCCGGGACTAGGTCCCGCAATGAGCAGTTCTTC,CAWRGTGPGTRSRNEQFF
TRBJ2-7,-,TRBD1,TRBV19,TGTGCCAGTAGTAGGGGACAGGGAGTATCCTACGAGCAGTACTTC,CASSRGQGVSYEQYF
TRBJ2-5,few,TRBD2,TRBV5-6,TGTGCCAGCAGCCGGGGGGAGCAAGAGACCCAGTACTTC,CASSRGEQETQYF
TRBJ2-7,-,-,TRBV27,TGTGCCAGCAGTACAGGCTACGAGCAGTACTTC,CASSTGYEQYF
TRBJ2-7,few,-,TRBV6-2/TRBV6-3,TGTGCCAGCAGTTCAGGGTCAGTCTACGAGCAGTACTTC,CASSSGSVYEQYF
TRBJ2-2,few,TRBD2,TRBV19,TGTGCCAGTAGTCCCGTAGCGGGGATGGCCGGGGAGCTGTTTTTT,CASSPVAGMAGELFF
TRBJ2-1,-,TRBD2,TRBV7-2,TGTGCCAGCAGCTTAGGGCCCCTGCGGGAGCGCTATGCTGAGCAGTTCTTC,CASSLGPLRERYAEQFF
TRBJ1-5,-,TRBD1,TRBV27,TGTGCCAGCAGATACTCGACAGGGATCGGGCCCCAGCATTTT,CASRYSTGIGPQHF